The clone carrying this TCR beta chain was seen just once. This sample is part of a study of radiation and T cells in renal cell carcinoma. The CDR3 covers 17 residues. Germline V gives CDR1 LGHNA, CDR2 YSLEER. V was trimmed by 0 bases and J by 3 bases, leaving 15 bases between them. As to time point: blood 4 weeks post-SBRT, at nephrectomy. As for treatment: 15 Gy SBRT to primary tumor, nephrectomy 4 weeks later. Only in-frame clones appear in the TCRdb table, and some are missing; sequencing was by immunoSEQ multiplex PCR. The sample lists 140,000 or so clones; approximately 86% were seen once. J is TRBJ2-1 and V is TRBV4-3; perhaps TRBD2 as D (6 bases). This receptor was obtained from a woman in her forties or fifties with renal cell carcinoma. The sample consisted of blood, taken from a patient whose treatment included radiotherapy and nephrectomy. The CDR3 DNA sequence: TGCGCCAGCAGCCAAGATTCGTGGCTAGCGAGCTACAATGAGCAGTTCTTC. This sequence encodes CASSQDSWLASYNEQFF.